Sequencing of this T cell receptor (beta chain) was carried out in a study of T cell responses to AZD1222 COVID-19 vaccine. Background on the study: Pooling covered second doses at about 4 or about 12 weeks. Study-wide results and caveats: Researchers report vaccine-associated CD4 TCRs spanning spike, with dominance at 160-218 and 743-854. Donors were chiefly white British, with a greater number of females, and clonal diversity was perhaps underestimated. Reportedly, nearly half the spike-specific TCRs target unmutated variant regions.

Remarks on this clone: Its antigen is not identified.

Here immunoSEQ multiplex PCR was the method, and the copy in TCRdb shows in-frame clones only, minus some. The table lists tens of thousands of clones, 92% of them singletons, with approximately 5.2% in the top ten. CDR3 size: 14 residues. Germline V gene sequence: CDR1 SGHVS, CDR2 FQNEAQ. The V and J ends lost 3 bases and 1 base respectively, with 7 bases between them. The genes are TRBV7-8 and TRBJ1-3; D remains ambiguous. This material consisted of peripheral blood, taken on day 0 of AZD1222 vaccination. The receptor was derived from an adult in good health. This CDR3 reads CASSFWESGNTIYF. CDR3 bases: TGTGCCAGCAGCTTTTGGGAATCTGGAAACACCATATATTTT.